The entry below gives a single T cell receptor (beta chain) sequence along with its context. TCRdb's copy holds only in-frame clones and misses some; the assay was immunoSEQ multiplex PCR. The top ten clones hold about 6% of a sample with about 300,000 clones, more than 80% of them seen once. This specimen comes from a study of blood T cell repertoires in COVID-19. Overall study context: Acute and convalescent COVID-19 samples came from the United States, Italy and Spain.

The CDR3 has 15 residues. V was trimmed by 4 bases and J by 9 bases, leaving 19 bases between them. In germline, CDR1 is MNHNY, CDR2 SVGAGI (reference sequence). This clonotype was sampled from a man aged 18-30 years who had recovered from COVID-19. Sequenced input: peripheral blood. The V call is TRBV6-6, the J call TRBJ2-1; TRBD1 might be the D (6 bases). CDR3 in amino acids: CASSLGPRGEGEQFF. CDR3 coding DNA: TGTGCCAGCAGTTTAGGCCCCAGGGGCGAGGGTGAGCAGTTCTTC.